This T cell receptor beta chain was sequenced during a study of CD8 T cells in Susac syndrome. Study observations and caveats: That the number of individuals in its TCR sequencing and HLA analysis was relatively small was acknowledged by the study.

Healthy donors were controls matched for age and sex. Negative isolation was used for CD8+ and CD4+ T cells and FACS enrichment for TEMRA cells. About this clonotype: The antigen is undetermined.

The CDR3 is 17 amino acids. V lost 2 bases and J lost 0; bases outside the gene matches: 7. Germline-derived CDR1 and CDR2 are MNHEY and SVGAGI. A quantity of about 0.5 to 1 ug RNA underwent reverse transcription using random hexamers. immunoSEQ multiplex PCR amplified TCR beta CDR3 across 54 Vbeta, 13 Jbeta. TCRdb reanalysed the immunoSEQ multiplex PCR reads using MiXCR and keeps one entry per CDR3 protein. The sample carries roughly 80,000 distinct CDR3 sequences, around 94% recorded once. The specimen sequenced was CD8+ T cells from PBMCs. The receptor's source is a human donor in good health. This chain links TRBV6-5 with TRBJ2-1; TRBD2 matches at 7 bases. The CDR3 protein is CASSYLWEGLSYNEQFF. CDR3 nucleotide sequence: TGTGCCAGCAGTTACCTGTGGGAGGGCCTCTCCTACAATGAGCAGTTCTTC.